Included here is one T cell receptor beta chain sequence, with context. This clonotype has just a few counts. Its antigen specificity is not known. At one boundary the junction diverges from the germline segment, which might be a read error. The data were taken from a study of T cells in Graves' hyperthyroidism and ophthalmopathy (dated by TCRdb to between 2018 and 2020). About the study as a whole: Peripheral blood samples were taken at the time of initial diagnosis, prior to any treatment. The 100 discovery patients were randomly divided into training and test sets at a 7:3 ratio. A discovery cohort of about a hundred patients, 43 with Graves' ophthalmopathy and 57 with stable Graves' hyperthyroidism, was used to find distinguishing TCR V-J signatures. The paper reports TCR Vbeta CDR3 sequencing of some 140 peripheral blood samples: around 45 ophthalmopathy, about 75 hyperthyroidism and around 17 progressor patients. After sampling, hyperthyroidism patients received methimazole starting at 30 mg daily, and ophthalmopathy patients received high-dose intravenous methylprednisolone. Prospective prediction of ophthalmopathy was tested in an independent validation cohort of fewer than 20 hyperthyroidism patients and 17 patients who later progressed to ophthalmopathy. The study also compared thyroid tissue and blood T-cell repertoires from roughly 6 Graves' hyperthyroidism patients.

CDR1 and CDR2 are read off the germline V gene as MDHEN and SYDVKM. The cysteine opens and the phenylalanine closes a CDR3 of 15 amino acids. Of the read, only the CDR3 DNA is kept; its 45 bases are in frame from base 1. Amplification of TCR beta CDR3 regions was carried out from RNA transcripts. A first-round RT-PCR of the TCR CDR3 used the HTBI primer set with the Qiagen OneStep RT-PCR kit. Libraries were constructed in a second round of multiplex PCR, after which size selection and purification were carried out. The libraries were sequenced on an Illumina HiSeq2000 using paired-end 100 bp reads. As for how the authors treated the data: SOAPnuke was used to process the raw data, with reads discarded if the reads contained adapters or uncalled bases, had a mean Phred below 15, or lacked an exact constant-primer or identifier match. High-quality paired reads were merged with COPE v1.2.5, and unique nucleotide sequences were defined as clonotypes. MiTCR v1.1 was used to align clonotypes to the IMGT TRBV, TRBD and TRBJ reference segments. The analysis was restricted to V-J combinations with a frequency above 0.0001, which together covered 99.2% of the repertoires. The TCS score was defined as the ratio of F50 (clonal expansion) to E x V (chaos), calculated using BLOSUM62-based TCRdist between CDR3 peptides within each V-J. Welch's t-statistics and random forest reduced fewer than 600 V-J features to under 15, which were used in a naive Bayes classifier (R e1071). Using fastp at Q25 and MiXCR, TCRdb reprocessed the public reads and kept productive beta chains. For every CDR3 protein sequence, its rows merge into one entry that carries the most common genes and DNA. V and J calls and clone size were set by TCRdb, not the authors. The sample has more than 300,000 distinct CDR3 sequences on record, under 15% of them singletons. The ten most abundant clones make up 9% to 9.5% of the sample.

A patient counted as having stable Graves' hyperthyroidism if no progression to ophthalmopathy occurred over 18 months of follow-up. Hyperthyroidism patients were newly diagnosed, had a disease duration of under 2 months, and were aged 18 to 65 years. Any patient with an uncontrolled infection, another autoimmune disease, pregnancy or lactation was excluded. Diagnoses relied on clinical symptoms, serum thyroxine and TRAb, thyroid ultrasound and orbital computed tomography. Ficoll-Paque density gradient centrifugation was used to isolate PBMCs from approximately 11 ml of fresh peripheral blood. Total RNA was extracted with Trizol reagent, and quality was checked on an Agilent 2100 Bioanalyzer. Points the paper makes about the study in general: Ophthalmopathy was separated from stable hyperthyroidism by a 13 V-J signature model, with about 86% sensitivity and approximately 81% specificity obtained in cross-validation and 80%/75% obtained in testing. Most expanded thyroid clonotypes (frequency above 0.001) were also detected in blood, suggesting blood repertoires may reflect thyroid immune responses. Sample size was not statistically predetermined, and investigators were not blinded to group allocation. During validation, the model predicted progression to ophthalmopathy a median of approximately 7 months ahead of onset, with roughly 65% sensitivity and under 85% specificity.

The sample consisted of blood. The chain joins TRBV28 to TRBJ2-6, with a weak D call of TRBD1 (5 bases match). The sequence was collected from a woman aged 18-29 years with Graves' hyperthyroidism. In nucleotide form, the sequence is TGTGCCAGCAGTTCCACAGGAAAGCAACCCAACTTCCTGACTTTC. This encodes CASSSTGKQPNFLTF.